The T cell receptor (beta chain) under discussion was sequenced for a study of T cell repertoires in cytomegalovirus infection. This clonotype was found a few times. The antigen is not known. Trimming cost V 4 bases and J 11 bases, with 16 bases left between them. The germline V gene encodes CDR1 SEHNR and CDR2 FQNEAQ (reference sequence). The CDR3 has 13 amino acids. TCRdb re-called the reads through MiXCR, storing one row per CDR3 protein. The sample records about 700,000 distinct CDR3 sequences, around a third being singletons. This chain joins TRBV7-9 and TRBJ2-3; D remains ambiguous. The source material was cultured PBMCs, sampled from culture after CMV antigen stimulation. The clonotype was recovered from a human donor in good health (CMV status not recorded). Some clones in this sample may be carry-over from other donors' samples. CDR3 coding DNA: TGTGCCAGCAGCTCGGGTGGCAGGCTTGGGCAGTATTTT. Translating gives CASSSGGRLGQYF.